One and the same sample provided the 8 T cell receptor beta chains below, sequenced in a study of OX40 agonist ivuxolimab in advanced cancers. TCRdb keeps only in-frame clones here, not all; method: immunoSEQ multiplex PCR. This sample yields tens of thousands of clones, of which roughly 80% are seen a single time; around 2.5% belongs to the top ten. Sequences were derived from CD4+ or CD8+ T cells sorted from blood, sampled in a trial of the OX40 agonist ivuxolimab. Source of these receptors: an adult with an advanced solid tumor such as melanoma, head and neck, liver or kidney cancer.

J is TRBJ1-1 and V is TRBV6-5; D uncertain. The CDR3 has 14 amino acids. With 5 bases removed from V and 4 bases from J, the gap between germline ends came to 14 bases. The germline gives CDR1 MNHEY, CDR2 SVGAGI. Written as DNA, the CDR3 is TGTGCCAGCAGTCTCACGGGTGCTGGCACTGAAGCTTTCTTT. Its translation is CASSLTGAGTEAFF.

The rearrangement joins TRBV11-2 to TRBJ2-1, with TRBD2 as a possible D gene (6 bases). The CDR3 is 15 amino acids. V gave up 4 bases and J gave up 7 bases, with 17 bases separating them. Germline values: CDR1 SGHAT, CDR2 FQNNGV. CDR3 nucleotides: TGTGCCAGCAGCTCCGGGAGAATCCTACGTAATGAGCAGTTCTTC. Protein product: CASSSGRILRNEQFF.

This clone was seen more than once but under ten times. The chain employs TRBV2 and TRBJ1-2, with D uncertain. Trimming took 10 bases from V and 2 from J, leaving 17 bases between them. CDR3 size: 14 residues. CDR1 SNHLY and CDR2 FYNNEI come from the germline V gene. CDR3 nucleotides: TGTGCCACCCGCGGGGAGCTCACAAACTATGGCTACACCTTC. As protein: CATRGELTNYGYTF.

The J gene is TRBJ2-1, the V gene TRBV6-5, with TRBD1 matching over 8 bases. Trimming removed 6 bases from V and 3 bases from J; junction bases left unmatched: 7. Germline V CDR1 and CDR2: MNHEY, SVGAGI. The CDR3 contains 15 residues. The CDR3 loop is CASSRGQGNYNEQFF. Here the CDR3 DNA reads TGTGCCAGCAGCCGAGGACAGGGAAACTACAATGAGCAGTTCTTC.

The rearrangement joins TRBV5-1 to TRBJ2-2, with D possibly TRBD1 on 6 matching bases. The ends were cut back, 4 bases at V and 1 base at J, with 11 bases in the middle. The CDR3 has 15 residues. Germline loops: CDR1 SGHRS, CDR2 YFSETQ. The CDR3 bases are TGCGCCAGCAGCCAGACAGGTCAGAACACCGGGGAGCTGTTTTTT. Amino acid sequence: CASSQTGQNTGELFF.

The chain carries TRBV23-1 and TRBJ2-1; 8 nucleotides match TRBD2. TRBV23-1 is known as an ORF, though its function is uncertain. Trimming at V came to 6 bases and at J to 14 bases, leaving 6 bases not matched to a gene. The CDR3 has 11 amino acids. CDR3 in DNA: TGCGCCAGCAGCCCGGGAGGGGATGAGTTCTTC. It translates to CASSPGGDEFF.

This clone was found a few times. The chain has TRBV9 and TRBJ1-2, with D tentatively TRBD1 (6 bases). CDR3 length: 15 residues. The germline gives CDR1 SGDLS, CDR2 YYNGEE. Between the trimmed V and J ends, which lost 6 bases and 8 bases, there was a span of 23 bases. The CDR3 coding sequence is TGTGCCAGCAACCCCGGGACACCTATGACCGGCGGCTACACCTTC. Protein product: CASNPGTPMTGGYTF.

This sequence joins TRBV5-1 and TRBJ2-5; D is perhaps TRBD2 (6 bases). V lost 4 bases and J lost 1, with 17 bases in between. CDR3 length equals 16 residues. Germline CDR1 SGHRS, CDR2 YFSETQ. The CDR3 sequence: CASSPTGPGVQETQYF. In DNA, the CDR3 is TGCGCCAGCAGCCCCACAGGCCCGGGGGTCCAAGAGACCCAGTACTTC.